This T cell receptor (beta chain) emerged from a study of PD-1 blockade in classical Hodgkin lymphoma. Study at large: The patients were dosed with nivolumab 3 mg/kg, infused intravenously every 2 weeks.

Specified time point: cycle 4 day 1 (C4D1), after less than 7 weeks of nivolumab. Every patient experienced relapse after autologous stem cell transplantation, and brentuximab vedotin exposure varied. TCRdb's copy holds only in-frame clones and misses some; the assay was immunoSEQ multiplex PCR. The sample has roughly 20,000 clones; more than 65% are singletons. The CDR3 loop spans 18 amino acids. Trimming at V came to 1 base and at J to 4 bases, leaving 6 bases not matched to a gene. Germline CDR1 SGHVS, CDR2 FNYEAQ. Study results and limitations: The study found complete responders had baseline diversity similar to newly diagnosed patients. While CD8+ TCR diversity did not rise significantly by C4D1, CD4+ TCR diversity did.

Details on this clone: Its antigen is still unknown.

The starting material was peripheral blood mononuclear cells (PBMCs), obtained before the fourth cycle of nivolumab. This receptor was taken from a human donor with classical Hodgkin lymphoma. The chain uses TRBV7-6 and TRBJ2-2, with TRBD2 matching over 13 bases. The CDR3: CASSLVLAGGTSTGELFF. For the CDR3, the DNA is TGTGCCAGCAGCTTAGTACTAGCGGGAGGGACGAGCACCGGGGAGCTGTTTTTT.